A single sample gave rise to the 18 T cell receptor beta chains below, sequenced in a study of shared clonotypes between healthy human individuals. Clones were sequenced by immunoSEQ multiplex PCR, and TCRdb holds only the in-frame ones, with some missing. The sample has 2 million to 3 million clones, over 85% seen once. Material for sequencing was naive CD4+ T cells from PBMCs. Subset denoted: CD45RA+ positively selected. Receptor source: a man between 18 and 29 years old in good health. Some clones in this sample may be carry-over from other donors' samples.

This chain uses TRBV7-8 with TRBJ2-1, with TRBD1 identical over 9 bases. With V trimmed by 4 bases and J by 13 bases, 14 bases remained unmatched. The CDR3 is made up of 15 amino acids. The germline V gene has CDR1 SGHVS and CDR2 FQNEAQ. CDR3 amino acids: CASSSQGAVGNGQFF. The DNA of the CDR3 is TGTGCCAGCAGCTCACAGGGGGCGGTGGGTAATGGTCAGTTCTTC.

The rearrangement joins TRBV27 to TRBJ1-2, with D hard to call. The germline gives CDR1 MNHEY, CDR2 SMNVEV (reference sequence). V gave up 2 bases and J gave up 7 bases, with 14 bases separating them. The CDR3 sequence is 14 residues long. CDR3 sequence: CASSLGQVEGGYTF. CDR3 nucleotides: TGTGCCAGCAGTTTAGGCCAGGTGGAGGGTGGCTACACCTTC.

The chain is built from TRBV11-2 and TRBJ1-2, with D possibly TRBD1 on 5 matching bases. Germline CDR1 SGHAT, CDR2 FQNNGV. The V and J ends lost 5 bases and 4 bases respectively, with 11 bases between them. There are 13 residues in the CDR3. The CDR3 DNA is TGTGCCAGCAGCGTACAGGACCTCTATGGCTACACCTTC. Protein product: CASSVQDLYGYTF. The complete variable domain, with remaining parts taken from reference TRBV11-2 and TRBJ1-2, reads EAGVAQSPRYKIIEKRQSVAFWCNPISGHATLYWYQQILGQGPKLLIQFQNNGVVDDSQLPKDRFSAERLKGVDSTLKIQPAKLEDSAVYLCASSVQDLYGYTFGSGTRLTVV.

This sequence joins TRBV4-1 and TRBJ2-6; TRBD2 is a possible D gene (5 bases). From germline, CDR1 is MGHRA and CDR2 YSYEKL. V was pared by 1 base and J by 2 bases, with 15 bases between. The CDR3 extends over 18 amino acids. CDR3 nucleotide sequence: TGCGCCAGCAGCCAAGGACCGGGTAAGAGGGCTGGGGCCAACGTCCTGACTTTC. Protein: CASSQGPGKRAGANVLTF.

The J gene is TRBJ2-7, the V gene TRBV6-1; D possibly uses TRBD1 or TRBD2 (5 bases each). The CDR3 loop spans 14 amino acids. Trimming left V 4 bases short and J 2 bases short, with 12 bases between. The V gene's germline CDR1 is MNHNS and CDR2 SASEGT. The CDR3 DNA reads TGTGCCAGCAGTGTAGGGACGGTTGCCTACGAGCAGTACTTC. Translated: CASSVGTVAYEQYF.

The table lists this clone with a count of one. Distinct nucleotide sequences in the sample also encode this CDR3. CDR3: CASSLVGGLNTEAFF. As DNA, the CDR3 is TGCGCCAGCAGCTTGGTTGGAGGGCTGAACACTGAAGCTTTCTTT. This chain joins TRBV5-1 and TRBJ1-1; D is unclear. CDR3 length: 15 residues. CDR1 is SGHRS and CDR2 is YFSETQ in the germline V gene. V dropped 0 bases and J dropped 0 bases, with 9 bases sitting between them.

The chain links TRBV30 to TRBJ1-4; TRBD1 matches at 7 bases. Germline loops: CDR1 GTSNPN, CDR2 SVGIG (reference sequence). V lost 2 bases, J lost 6 bases, and 9 bases stayed unmatched. The CDR3 runs to 15 residues. The CDR3 coding sequence is TGTGCCTGGAGTTTCAGGGGGGCCCGGGATGAAAAACTGTTTTTT. Translation gives CAWSFRGARDEKLFF.

The chain recombines TRBV5-4 with TRBJ2-3; 9 bases line up with TRBD1. In germline, CDR1 is SGHNT, CDR2 YYREEE (reference sequence). V lost 3 bases, J lost 3 bases, and 14 bases stayed unmatched. This CDR3 spans 18 amino acids. CDR3 nucleotides: TGTGCCAGCAGCTCAACCAAGATCCGGGACAGGGTGACAGATACGCAGTATTTT. It specifies CASSSTKIRDRVTDTQYF.

The V gene is TRBV27, the J gene TRBJ2-1; 8 nucleotides agree with TRBD2. Trimming cost V 5 bases and J 6 bases; bases outside gene matches: 3. Germline CDR1 MNHEY, CDR2 SMNVEV (reference sequence). The CDR3 loop spans 13 amino acids. The CDR3: CASSRTSGNEQFF. In DNA form, the CDR3 reads TGTGCCAGCAGTCGCACTAGCGGCAATGAGCAGTTCTTC.

This clone appeared a single time. The chain combines TRBV19 with TRBJ1-4; D is undetermined. V gave up 3 bases and J gave up 0 bases, with 17 bases separating them. The CDR3 length is 18 residues. Germline CDR1 reads LNHDA; CDR2 reads SQIVND (reference sequence). In DNA, the CDR3 is TGTGCCAGTAGTATGGGAACTAGATCCCCCGCAACTAATGAAAAACTGTTTTTT. Its protein is CASSMGTRSPATNEKLFF.

This clone was recorded a few times. The V gene is TRBV5-1, the J gene TRBJ2-1; TRBD2 might be the D (5 bases). This CDR3 is 13 amino acids long. V lost 4 bases to trimming and J lost 10 bases, with 15 bases between them. CDR1 is SGHRS, CDR2 YFSETQ, per germline. The CDR3 region has the DNA TGCGCCAGCAGCCATTGGAGTTCGGGAGAGCAGTTCTTC. It specifies CASSHWSSGEQFF.

The CDR3 DNA reads as TGTGCCAGCAGCTCCACTAGCGTTGATACGCAGTATTTT. It codes for CASSSTSVDTQYF. The chain carries TRBV7-2 and TRBJ2-3; 7 nucleotides match TRBD2. CDR1 SGHTA and CDR2 FQGNSA come from the germline V gene. Trimming removed 4 bases from V and 6 bases from J; junction bases left unmatched: 4. CDR3 size: 13 residues.

The rearrangement joins TRBV2 to TRBJ2-5; D is ambiguous. The closer fit of TRBJ2-7 to the DNA end suggests the J call may be wrong. This CDR3 has 12 residues. From germline, CDR1 is SNHLY and CDR2 FYNNEI. CDR3 DNA: TGTGCCAGCAGACTCAGTACCATCGAGCAGTACTTC. Translating gives CASRLSTIEQYF.

This clone is a singleton in its sample. The J gene is TRBJ2-1, the V gene TRBV11-2; no firm D call. This CDR3 comprises 12 residues. From germline, CDR1 is SGHAT and CDR2 FQNNGV. V gave up 1 base and J gave up 10 bases, with 8 bases separating them. Here the CDR3 reads CASSLVSPEQFF. Here the CDR3 DNA reads TGTGCCAGCAGCTTAGTGTCCCCCGAGCAGTTCTTC.

This rearrangement joins TRBV6-5 to TRBJ1-5; D might be TRBD1 (5 bases). Trimming left V 6 bases short and J 4 bases short, with 13 bases between. Germline V gene data show CDR1 as MNHEY and CDR2 as SVGAGI. The CDR3 sequence is 14 residues long. The CDR3 DNA reads as TGTGCCAGCAGCTCAGGGTCAGGGAATCAGCCCCAGCATTTT. Residues: CASSSGSGNQPQHF.

The J gene is TRBJ2-3, the V gene TRBV10-3; D gene unclear. The CDR3 sequence is 16 residues long. Trimming removed 8 bases from V and 0 bases from J, with 18 bases in between. Germline CDR1 ENHRY, CDR2 SYGVKD. The CDR3 is CAICPGRWSSTDTQYF. The CDR3 DNA follows: TGTGCCATCTGCCCTGGGCGGTGGTCTAGCACAGATACGCAGTATTTT.

The chain uses TRBV5-4 and TRBJ2-4; 8 bases map to TRBD2. Per germline, CDR1 SGHNT and CDR2 YYREEE (reference sequence). The V and J ends lost 0 bases and 6 bases, in that order; junction bases with no gene match: 8. The CDR3 is 16 amino acids. The CDR3 loop is CASSLASASGRNIQYF. The CDR3, as DNA: TGTGCCAGCAGCTTGGCCTCGGCTAGCGGGCGAAACATTCAGTACTTC. Using reference TRBV5-4 and TRBJ2-4 for the parts outside the CDR3, the full variable domain is ETGVTQSPTHLIKTRGQQVTLRCSSQSGHNTVSWYQQALGQGPQFIFQYYREEENGRGNFPPRFSGLQFPNYSSELNVNALELDDSALYLCASSLASASGRNIQYFGAGTRLSVL.

The V call is TRBV5-1, the J call TRBJ2-5; D not resolved. Germline values: CDR1 SGHRS, CDR2 YFSETQ. The CDR3 sequence is 14 residues long. Between the trimmed V and J ends, which lost 1 base and 5 bases, there was a span of 12 bases. CDR3 amino acids: CASSLFIPDETQYF. The CDR3 coding sequence is TGCGCCAGCAGCTTGTTCATCCCTGATGAGACCCAGTACTTC.